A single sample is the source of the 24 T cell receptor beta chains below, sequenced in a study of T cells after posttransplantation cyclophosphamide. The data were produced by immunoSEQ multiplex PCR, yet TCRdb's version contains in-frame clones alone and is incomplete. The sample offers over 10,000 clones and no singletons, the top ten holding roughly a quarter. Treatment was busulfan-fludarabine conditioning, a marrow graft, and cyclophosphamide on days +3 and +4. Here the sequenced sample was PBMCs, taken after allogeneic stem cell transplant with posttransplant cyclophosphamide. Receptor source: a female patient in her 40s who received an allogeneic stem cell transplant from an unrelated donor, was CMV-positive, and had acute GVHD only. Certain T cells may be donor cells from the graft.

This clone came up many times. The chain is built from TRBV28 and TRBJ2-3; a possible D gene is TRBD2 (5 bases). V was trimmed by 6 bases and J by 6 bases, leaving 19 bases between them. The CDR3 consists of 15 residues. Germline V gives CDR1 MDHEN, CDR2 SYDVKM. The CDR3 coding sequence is TGTGCCAGCAGCCTGAGGCGATCAGGCGGGGATACGCAGTATTTT. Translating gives CASSLRRSGGDTQYF.

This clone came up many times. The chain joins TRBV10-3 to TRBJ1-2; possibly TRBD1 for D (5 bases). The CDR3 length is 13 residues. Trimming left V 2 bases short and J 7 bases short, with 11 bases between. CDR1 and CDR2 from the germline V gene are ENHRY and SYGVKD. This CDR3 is CAISEQGYSGYTF. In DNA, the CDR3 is TGTGCCATCAGTGAGCAGGGTTACAGTGGCTACACCTTC.

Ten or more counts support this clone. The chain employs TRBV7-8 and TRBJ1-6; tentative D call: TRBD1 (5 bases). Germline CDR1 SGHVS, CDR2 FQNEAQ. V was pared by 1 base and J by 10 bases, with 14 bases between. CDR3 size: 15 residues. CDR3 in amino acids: CASSLDLAGQSPLHF. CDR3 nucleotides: TGTGCCAGCAGCTTAGATCTGGCAGGGCAGTCACCCCTCCACTTT.

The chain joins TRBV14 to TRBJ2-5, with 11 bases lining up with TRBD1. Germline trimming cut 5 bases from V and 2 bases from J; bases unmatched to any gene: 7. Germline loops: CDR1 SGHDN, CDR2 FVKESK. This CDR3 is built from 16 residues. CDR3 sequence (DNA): TGTGCCAGCAGCGGACAGGGGGCGGCGAGGCAAGAGACCCAGTACTTC. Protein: CASSGQGAARQETQYF. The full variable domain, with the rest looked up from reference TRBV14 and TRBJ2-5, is EAGVTQFPSHSVIEKGQTVTLRCDPISGHDNLYWYRRVMGKEIKFLLHFVKESKQDESGMPNNRFLAERTGGTYSTLKVQPAELEDSGVYFCASSGQGAARQETQYFGPGTRLLVL.

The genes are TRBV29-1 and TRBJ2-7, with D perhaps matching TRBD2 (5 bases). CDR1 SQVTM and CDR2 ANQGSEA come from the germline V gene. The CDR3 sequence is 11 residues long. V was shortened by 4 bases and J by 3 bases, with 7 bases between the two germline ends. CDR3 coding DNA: TGCAGCGTTGCGGGGAGCTACGAGCAGTACTTC. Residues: CSVAGSYEQYF.

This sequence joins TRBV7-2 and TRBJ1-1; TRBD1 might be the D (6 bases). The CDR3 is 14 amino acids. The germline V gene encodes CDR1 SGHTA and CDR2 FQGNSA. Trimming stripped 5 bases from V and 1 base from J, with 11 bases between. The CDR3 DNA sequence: TGTGCCAGCAGCAAGGACAGAGCGAACACTGAAGCTTTCTTT. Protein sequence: CASSKDRANTEAFF.

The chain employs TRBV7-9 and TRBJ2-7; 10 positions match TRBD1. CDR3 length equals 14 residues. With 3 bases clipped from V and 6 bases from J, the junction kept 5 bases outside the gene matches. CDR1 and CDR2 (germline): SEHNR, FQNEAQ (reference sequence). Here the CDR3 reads CASSFTGQGSEQYF. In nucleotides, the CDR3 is TGTGCCAGCAGCTTCACGGGACAGGGGTCCGAGCAGTACTTC.

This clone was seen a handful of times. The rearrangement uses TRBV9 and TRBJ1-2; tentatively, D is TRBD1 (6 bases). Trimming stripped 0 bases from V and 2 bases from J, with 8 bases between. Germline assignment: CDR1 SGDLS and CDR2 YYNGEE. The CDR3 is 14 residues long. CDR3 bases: TGTGCCAGCAGCGTAGCCCAGGGGAACTATGGCTACACCTTC. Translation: CASSVAQGNYGYTF.

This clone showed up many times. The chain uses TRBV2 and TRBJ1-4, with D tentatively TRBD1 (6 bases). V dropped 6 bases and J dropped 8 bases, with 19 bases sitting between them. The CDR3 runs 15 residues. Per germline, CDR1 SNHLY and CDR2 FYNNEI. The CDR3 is CASSWEQGSREKLFF. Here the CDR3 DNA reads TGTGCCAGCAGCTGGGAACAGGGTTCTCGCGAAAAACTGTTTTTT.

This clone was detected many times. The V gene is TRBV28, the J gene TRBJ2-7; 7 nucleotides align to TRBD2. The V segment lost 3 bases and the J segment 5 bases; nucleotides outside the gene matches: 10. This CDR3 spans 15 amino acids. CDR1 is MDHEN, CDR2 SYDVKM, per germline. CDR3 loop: CASSLIGRYYHEQYF. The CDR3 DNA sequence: TGTGCCAGCAGTTTGATCGGGAGGTACTACCACGAGCAGTACTTC. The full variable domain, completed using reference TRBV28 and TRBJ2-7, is DVKVTQSSRYLVKRTGEKVFLECVQDMDHENMFWYRQDPGLGLRLIYFSYDVKMKEKGDIPEGYSVSREKKERFSLILESASTNQTSMYLCASSLIGRYYHEQYFGPGTRLTVT.

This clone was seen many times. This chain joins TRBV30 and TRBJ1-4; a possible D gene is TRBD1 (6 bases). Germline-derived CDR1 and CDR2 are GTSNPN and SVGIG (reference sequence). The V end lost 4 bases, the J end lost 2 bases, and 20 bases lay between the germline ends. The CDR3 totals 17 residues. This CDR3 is CAWIKQGMLGTNEKLFF. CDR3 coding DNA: TGTGCCTGGATCAAACAGGGAATGCTTGGTACTAATGAAAAACTGTTTTTT.

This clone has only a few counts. CDR3 nucleotides: TGCAGCGTTGAGGACAGGGGAACCTACGAGCAGTACTTC. The encoded protein is CSVEDRGTYEQYF. V usage is TRBV29-1 and J usage is TRBJ2-7; 9 nucleotides agree with TRBD1. After removal of 3 bases from V and 2 bases from J, the junction contained 2 bases not matched to a gene. CDR3 size: 13 residues. The germline V gene has CDR1 SQVTM and CDR2 ANQGSEA.

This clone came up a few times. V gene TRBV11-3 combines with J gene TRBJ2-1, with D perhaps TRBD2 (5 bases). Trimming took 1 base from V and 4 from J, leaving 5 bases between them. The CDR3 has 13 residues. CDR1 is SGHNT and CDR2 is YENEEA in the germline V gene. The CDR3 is CASSLAGYNEQFF. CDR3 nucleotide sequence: TGTGCCAGCAGCTTAGCGGGATACAATGAGCAGTTCTTC.

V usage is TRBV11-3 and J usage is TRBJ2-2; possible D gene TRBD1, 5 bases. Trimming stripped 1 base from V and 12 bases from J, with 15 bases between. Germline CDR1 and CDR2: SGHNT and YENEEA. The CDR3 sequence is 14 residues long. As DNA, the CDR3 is TGTGCCAGCAGCTTAGCAGGGTACATGGCGCAGCTGTTTTTT. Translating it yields CASSLAGYMAQLFF.

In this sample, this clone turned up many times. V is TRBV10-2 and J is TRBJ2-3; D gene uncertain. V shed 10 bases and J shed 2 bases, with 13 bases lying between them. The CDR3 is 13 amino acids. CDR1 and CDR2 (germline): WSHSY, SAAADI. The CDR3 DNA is TGCGCCAACTTCCCCCCCCTCACAGATACGCAGTATTTT. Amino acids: CANFPPLTDTQYF.

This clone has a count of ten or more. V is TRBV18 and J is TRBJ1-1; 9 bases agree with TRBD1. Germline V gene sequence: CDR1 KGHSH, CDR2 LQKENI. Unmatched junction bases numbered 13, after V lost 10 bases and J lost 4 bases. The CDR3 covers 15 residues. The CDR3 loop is CATSRGQGASTEAFF. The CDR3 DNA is TGTGCCACCTCCAGGGGACAGGGCGCTTCCACTGAAGCTTTCTTT.

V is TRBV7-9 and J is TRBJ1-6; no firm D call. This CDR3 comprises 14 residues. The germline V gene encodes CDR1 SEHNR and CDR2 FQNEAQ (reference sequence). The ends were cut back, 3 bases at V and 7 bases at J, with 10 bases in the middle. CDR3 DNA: TGTGCCAGCAGCTTTACAGCTCCCAATTCACCCCTCCACTTT. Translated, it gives CASSFTAPNSPLHF.

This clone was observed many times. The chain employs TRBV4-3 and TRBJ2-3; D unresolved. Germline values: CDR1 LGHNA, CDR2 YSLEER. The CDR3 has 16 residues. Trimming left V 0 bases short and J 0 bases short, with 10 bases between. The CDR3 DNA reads TGCGCCAGCAGCCAAGATTTAGATGCTAGCACAGATACGCAGTATTTT. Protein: CASSQDLDASTDTQYF.

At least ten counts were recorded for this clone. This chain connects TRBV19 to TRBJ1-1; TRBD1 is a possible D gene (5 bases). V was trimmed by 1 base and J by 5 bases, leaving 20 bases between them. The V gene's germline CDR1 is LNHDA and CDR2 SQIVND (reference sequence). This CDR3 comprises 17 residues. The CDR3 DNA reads TGTGCCAGTAGTATAGGCCCCCTCCGGCGGGGGAGAACTGAAGCTTTCTTT. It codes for CASSIGPLRRGRTEAFF.

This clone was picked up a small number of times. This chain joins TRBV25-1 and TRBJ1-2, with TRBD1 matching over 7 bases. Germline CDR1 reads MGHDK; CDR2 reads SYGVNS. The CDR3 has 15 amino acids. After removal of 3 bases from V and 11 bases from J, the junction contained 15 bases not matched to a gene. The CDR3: CASSDNLGRGGLYTF. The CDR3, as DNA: TGTGCCAGCAGTGACAATCTGGGTCGAGGGGGCTTATACACCTTC.

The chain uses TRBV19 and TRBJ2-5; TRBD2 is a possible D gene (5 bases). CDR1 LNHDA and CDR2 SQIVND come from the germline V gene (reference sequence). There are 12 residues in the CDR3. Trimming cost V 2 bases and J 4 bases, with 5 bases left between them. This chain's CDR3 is CASSISGETQYF. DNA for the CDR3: TGTGCCAGTAGTATAAGCGGAGAGACCCAGTACTTC.

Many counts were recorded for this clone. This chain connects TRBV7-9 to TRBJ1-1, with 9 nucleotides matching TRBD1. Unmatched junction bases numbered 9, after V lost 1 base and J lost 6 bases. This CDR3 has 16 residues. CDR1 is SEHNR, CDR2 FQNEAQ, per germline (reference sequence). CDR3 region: CASSLEQGAGRAEAFF. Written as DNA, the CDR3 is TGTGCCAGCAGCTTAGAACAGGGGGCAGGTAGAGCTGAAGCTTTCTTT.

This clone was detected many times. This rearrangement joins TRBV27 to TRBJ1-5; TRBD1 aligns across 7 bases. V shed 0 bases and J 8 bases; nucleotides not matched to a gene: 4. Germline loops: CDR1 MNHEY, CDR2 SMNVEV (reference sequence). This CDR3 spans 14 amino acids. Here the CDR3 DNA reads TGTGCCAGCAGTTTATCGGTCAGGGGGAAGCCCCAGCATTTT. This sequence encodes CASSLSVRGKPQHF.

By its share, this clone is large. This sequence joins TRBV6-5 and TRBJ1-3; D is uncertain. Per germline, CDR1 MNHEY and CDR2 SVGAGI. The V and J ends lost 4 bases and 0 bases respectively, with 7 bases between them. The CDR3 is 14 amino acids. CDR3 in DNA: TGTGCCAGCAGTTTAATCGGCTCTGGAAACACCATATATTTT. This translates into CASSLIGSGNTIYF.